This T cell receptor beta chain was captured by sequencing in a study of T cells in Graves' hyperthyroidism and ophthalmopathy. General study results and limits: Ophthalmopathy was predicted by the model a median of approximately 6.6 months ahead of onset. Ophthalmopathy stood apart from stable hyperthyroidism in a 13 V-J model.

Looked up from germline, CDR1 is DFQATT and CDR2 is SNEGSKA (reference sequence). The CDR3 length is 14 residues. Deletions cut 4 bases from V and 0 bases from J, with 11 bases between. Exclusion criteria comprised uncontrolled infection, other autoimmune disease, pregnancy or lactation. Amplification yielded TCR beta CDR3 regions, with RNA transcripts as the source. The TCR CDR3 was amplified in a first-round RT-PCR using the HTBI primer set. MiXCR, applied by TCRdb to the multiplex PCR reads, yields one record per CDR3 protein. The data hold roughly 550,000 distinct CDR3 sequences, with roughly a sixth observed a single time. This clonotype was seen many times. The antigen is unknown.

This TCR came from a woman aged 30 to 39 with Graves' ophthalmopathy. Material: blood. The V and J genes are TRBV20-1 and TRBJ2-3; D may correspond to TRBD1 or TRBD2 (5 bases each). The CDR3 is CSATLGVSTDTQYF. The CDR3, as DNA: TGCAGTGCTACCCTGGGGGTGAGCACAGATACGCAGTATTTT.